Below are 4 T cell receptor beta chains sequenced from a single sample in a study of blood T cells in healthy people across ages. The authors ran a second PCR of roughly 6 to 12 cycles using a sample-barcoded 5' primer and a J-beta primer mix. TCRdb analysed the 5' RACE reads with MiXCR anew, one entry per CDR3 protein. The sample holds over a million distinct CDR3 sequences; over 35% are singletons and the top ten take over 15%. The sample taken for sequencing was blood. Receptor source: a woman aged 60-75 years in good health.

The gene calls are TRBV10-3 and TRBJ1-4, with 9 bases matching TRBD1. With 3 bases clipped from V and 5 bases from J, the junction kept 7 bases outside the gene matches. The germline V gene has CDR1 ENHRY and CDR2 SYGVKD. The CDR3 runs 16 residues. For the CDR3, the DNA is TGTGCCATCAGTGATCCTACAGGGGGCCGGAATGAAAAACTGTTTTTT. Protein product: CAISDPTGGRNEKLFF.

The chain recombines TRBV28 with TRBJ2-4, with D perhaps matching TRBD2 (6 bases). V was shortened by 8 bases and J by 0 bases, with 20 bases between the two germline ends. The germline V gene has CDR1 MDHEN and CDR2 SYDVKM. This CDR3 region has 17 residues. The CDR3 here is CASFPGVGGLAKNIQYF. The CDR3 region has the DNA TGTGCCAGCTTCCCCGGGGTTGGGGGACTAGCCAAAAACATTCAGTACTTC.

This clonotype was observed once. The chain links TRBV20-1 to TRBJ2-7, with D perhaps matching TRBD2 (5 bases). Germline assignment: CDR1 DFQATT and CDR2 SNEGSKA (reference sequence). The CDR3 covers 10 residues. Trimming took off 7 bases at V and 6 bases at J, with 10 bases between the two ends. CDR3 sequence reads: CSVSRAEQYF. Here the CDR3 DNA reads TGCAGTGTGTCGCGGGCCGAGCAGTACTTC.

This clonotype showed up just a few times. V and J are TRBV7-2 and TRBJ1-4; no definite D call. The CDR3 contains 15 residues. Germline V gene data show CDR1 as SGHTA and CDR2 as FQGNSA. Trimming left V 5 bases short and J 0 bases short, with 10 bases between. CDR3 in DNA: TGTGCCAGCAGCGAAGAGTACGCAACTAATGAAAAACTGTTTTTT. It specifies CASSEEYATNEKLFF.